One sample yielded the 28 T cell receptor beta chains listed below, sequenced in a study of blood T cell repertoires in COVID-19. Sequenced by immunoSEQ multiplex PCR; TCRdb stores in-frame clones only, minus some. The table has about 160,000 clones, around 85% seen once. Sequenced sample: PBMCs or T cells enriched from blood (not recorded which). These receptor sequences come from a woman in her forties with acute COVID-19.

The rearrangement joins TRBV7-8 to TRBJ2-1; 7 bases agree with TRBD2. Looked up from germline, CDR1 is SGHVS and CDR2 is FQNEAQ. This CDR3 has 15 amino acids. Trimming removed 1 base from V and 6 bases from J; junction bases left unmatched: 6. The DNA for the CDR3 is TGTGCCAGCAGCTTAGTAACCGGGACTATCAATGAGCAGTTCTTC. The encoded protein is CASSLVTGTINEQFF.

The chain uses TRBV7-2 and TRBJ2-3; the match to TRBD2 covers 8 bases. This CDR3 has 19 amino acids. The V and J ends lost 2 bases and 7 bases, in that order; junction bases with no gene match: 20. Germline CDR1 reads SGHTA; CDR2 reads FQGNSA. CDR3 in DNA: TGTGCCAGCAGCTTAAAACCAATCGGTAGCGGGAAACGTTTAAATACGCAGTATTTT. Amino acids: CASSLKPIGSGKRLNTQYF.

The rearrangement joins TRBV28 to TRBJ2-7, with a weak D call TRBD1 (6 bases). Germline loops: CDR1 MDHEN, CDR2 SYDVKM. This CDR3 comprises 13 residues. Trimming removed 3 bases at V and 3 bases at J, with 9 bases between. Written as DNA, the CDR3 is TGTGCCAGCAGTTTGGGACACGTCTACGAGCAGTACTTC. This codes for CASSLGHVYEQYF.

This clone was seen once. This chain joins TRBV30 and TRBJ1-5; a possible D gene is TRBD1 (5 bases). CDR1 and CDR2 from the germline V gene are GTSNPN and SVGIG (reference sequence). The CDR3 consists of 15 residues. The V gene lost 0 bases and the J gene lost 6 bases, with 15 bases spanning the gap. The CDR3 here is CAWSVGVWGSQPQHF. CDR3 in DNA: TGTGCCTGGAGTGTAGGGGTATGGGGATCTCAGCCCCAGCATTTT.

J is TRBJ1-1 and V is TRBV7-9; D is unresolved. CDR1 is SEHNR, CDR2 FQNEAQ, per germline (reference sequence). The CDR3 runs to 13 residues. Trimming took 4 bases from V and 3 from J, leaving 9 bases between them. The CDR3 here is CASSYLRDTEAFF. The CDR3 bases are TGTGCCAGCAGCTACCTGAGGGACACTGAAGCTTTCTTT.

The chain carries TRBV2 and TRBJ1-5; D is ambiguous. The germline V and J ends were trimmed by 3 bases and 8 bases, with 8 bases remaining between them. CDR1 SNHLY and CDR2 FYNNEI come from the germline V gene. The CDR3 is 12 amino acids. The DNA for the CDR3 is TGTGCCAGCAGTGACGCCAGGAAGCCCCAGCATTTT. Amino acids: CASSDARKPQHF.

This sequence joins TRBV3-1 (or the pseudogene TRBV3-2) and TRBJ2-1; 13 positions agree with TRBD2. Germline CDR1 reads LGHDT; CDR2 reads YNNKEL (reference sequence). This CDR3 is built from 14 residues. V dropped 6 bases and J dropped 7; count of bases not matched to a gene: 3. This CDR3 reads CASRLLAGGNEQFF. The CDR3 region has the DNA TGTGCCAGCAGGCTACTAGCGGGAGGGAATGAGCAGTTCTTC.

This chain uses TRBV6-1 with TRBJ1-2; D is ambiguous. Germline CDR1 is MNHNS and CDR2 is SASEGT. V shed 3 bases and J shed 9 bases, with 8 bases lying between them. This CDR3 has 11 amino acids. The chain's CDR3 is CASSDRLRYTF. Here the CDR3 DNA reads TGTGCCAGCAGTGACAGGCTGCGCTACACCTTC.

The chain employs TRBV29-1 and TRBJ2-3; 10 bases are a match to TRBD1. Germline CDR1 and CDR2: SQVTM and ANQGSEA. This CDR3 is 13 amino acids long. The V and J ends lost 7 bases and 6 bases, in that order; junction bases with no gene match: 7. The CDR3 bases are TGCAGCGGGTGGACAGGGGGTATGGATACGCAGTATTTT. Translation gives CSGWTGGMDTQYF.

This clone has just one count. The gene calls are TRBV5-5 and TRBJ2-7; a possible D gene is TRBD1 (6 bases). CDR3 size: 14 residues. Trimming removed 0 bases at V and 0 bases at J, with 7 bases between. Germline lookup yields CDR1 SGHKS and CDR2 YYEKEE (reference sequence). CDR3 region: CASSLAGDSYEQYF. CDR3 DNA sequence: TGTGCCAGCAGCTTGGCAGGGGACTCCTACGAGCAGTACTTC.

The CDR3 nucleotides are TGTGCCAGCAGAAGCGGGACAGGGGGCCACGAGCAGTACTTC. This translates into CASRSGTGGHEQYF. The chain combines TRBV6-5 with TRBJ2-7; 12 bases line up with TRBD1. Germline V gives CDR1 MNHEY, CDR2 SVGAGI. The length of the CDR3 is 14 residues. J lost 5 bases, V lost 6 bases, and 5 bases had no gene match.

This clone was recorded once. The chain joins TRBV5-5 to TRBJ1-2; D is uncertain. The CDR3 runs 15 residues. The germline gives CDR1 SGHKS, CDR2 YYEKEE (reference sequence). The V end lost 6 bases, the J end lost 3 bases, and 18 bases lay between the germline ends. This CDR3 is CASNPPNRDYYGYTF. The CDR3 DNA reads TGTGCCAGCAACCCCCCGAATCGAGATTACTATGGCTACACCTTC. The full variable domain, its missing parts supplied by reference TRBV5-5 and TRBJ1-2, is DAGVTQSPTHLIKTRGQQVTLRCSPISGHKSVSWYQQVLGQGPQFIFQYYEKEERGRGNFPDRFSARQFPNYSSELNVNALLLGDSALYLCASNPPNRDYYGYTFGSGTRLTVV.

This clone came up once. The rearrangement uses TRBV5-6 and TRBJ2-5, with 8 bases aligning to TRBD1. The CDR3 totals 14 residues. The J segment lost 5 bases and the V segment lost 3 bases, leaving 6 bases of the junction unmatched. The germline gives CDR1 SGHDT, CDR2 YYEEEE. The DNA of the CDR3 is TGTGCCAGCAGCTCCCGGGACAGGTTTGAGACCCAGTACTTC. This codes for CASSSRDRFETQYF.

In DNA, the CDR3 is TGTGCCAGAAGCTGCCGGGACTATTTAAATGGCCCCTACGAGCAGTACGTC. Translating gives CARSCRDYLNGPYEQYV. The V call is TRBV5-3, the J call TRBJ2-7; 7 bases are shared with TRBD2. TRBV5-3 is sorted into the ORF group, with uncertain function. This CDR3 has 17 residues. V shed 3 bases, J shed 2 bases, and the junction held 14 bases outside the gene matches.

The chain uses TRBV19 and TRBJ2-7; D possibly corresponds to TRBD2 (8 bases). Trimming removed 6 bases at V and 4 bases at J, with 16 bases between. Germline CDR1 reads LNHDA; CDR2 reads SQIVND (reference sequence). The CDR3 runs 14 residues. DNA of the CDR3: TGTGCCAGTAGCGGGAGGGGGCCCGTATACGAGCAGTACTTC. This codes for CASSGRGPVYEQYF.

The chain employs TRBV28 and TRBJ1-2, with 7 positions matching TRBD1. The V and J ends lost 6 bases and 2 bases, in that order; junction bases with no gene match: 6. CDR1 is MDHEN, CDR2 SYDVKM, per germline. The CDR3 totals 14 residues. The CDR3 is CASRRQGENYGYTF. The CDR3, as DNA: TGTGCCAGCAGGCGACAGGGCGAAAACTATGGCTACACCTTC.

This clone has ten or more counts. In DNA form, the CDR3 reads TGCAGCGTTGAAGAAATAGGAGGGCCGCCGAACAATGAGCAGTTCTTC. It codes for CSVEEIGGPPNNEQFF. The rearrangement joins TRBV29-1 to TRBJ2-1; a possible D gene is TRBD2 (6 bases). V lost 0 bases and J lost 5, with 17 bases in between. The CDR3 runs 16 residues. CDR1 and CDR2 from the germline V gene are SQVTM and ANQGSEA.

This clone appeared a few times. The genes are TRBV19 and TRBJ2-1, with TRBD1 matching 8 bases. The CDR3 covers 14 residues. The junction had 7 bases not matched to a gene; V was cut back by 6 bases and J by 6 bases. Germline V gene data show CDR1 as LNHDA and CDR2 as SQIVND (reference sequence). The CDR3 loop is CASSGQGRFNEQFF. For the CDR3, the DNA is TGTGCCAGTAGCGGACAGGGAAGGTTCAATGAGCAGTTCTTC.

The CDR3 DNA sequence: TGCGCCAGCAGCTTGGACCTTGGGACTAGCGGGACCTACAATGAGCAGTTCTTC. Translation gives CASSLDLGTSGTYNEQFF. The chain joins TRBV5-1 to TRBJ2-1, with TRBD2 matching over 13 bases. This CDR3 has 18 amino acids. The germline V gene encodes CDR1 SGHRS and CDR2 YFSETQ. V lost 0 bases to trimming and J lost 2 bases; unmatched junction nucleotides: 5. Variable domain in full (rest from reference TRBV5-1 and TRBJ2-1): KAGVTQTPRYLIKTRGQQVTLSCSPISGHRSVSWYQQTPGQGLQFLFEYFSETQRNKGNFPGRFSGRQFSNSRSEMNVSTLELGDSALYLCASSLDLGTSGTYNEQFFGPGTRLTVL.

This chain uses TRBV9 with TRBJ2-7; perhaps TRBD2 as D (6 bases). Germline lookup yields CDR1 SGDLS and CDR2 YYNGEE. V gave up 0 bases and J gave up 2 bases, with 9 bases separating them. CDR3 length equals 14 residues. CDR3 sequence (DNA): TGTGCCAGCAGCGTAGAGGCTAGCGCCTACGAGCAGTACTTC. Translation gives CASSVEASAYEQYF.

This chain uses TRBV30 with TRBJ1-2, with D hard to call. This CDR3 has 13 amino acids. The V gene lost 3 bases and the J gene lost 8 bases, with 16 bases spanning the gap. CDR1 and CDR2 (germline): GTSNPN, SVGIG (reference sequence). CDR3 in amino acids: CAWRVPGSYGYTF. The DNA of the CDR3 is TGTGCCTGGAGGGTCCCGGGTAGCTACGGCTACACCTTC.

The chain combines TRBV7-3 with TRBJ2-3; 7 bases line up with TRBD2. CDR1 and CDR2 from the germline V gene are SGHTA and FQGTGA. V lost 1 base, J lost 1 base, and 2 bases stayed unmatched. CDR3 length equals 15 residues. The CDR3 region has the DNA TGTGCCAGCAGCTTAATCGCGGGGGGCACAGATACGCAGTATTTT. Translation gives CASSLIAGGTDTQYF.

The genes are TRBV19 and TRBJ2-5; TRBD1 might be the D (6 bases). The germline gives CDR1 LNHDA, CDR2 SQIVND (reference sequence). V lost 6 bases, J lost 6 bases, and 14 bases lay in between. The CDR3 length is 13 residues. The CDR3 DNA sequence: TGTGCCAGTAGCCTACAGGGCCTACAGACCCAGTACTTC. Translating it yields CASSLQGLQTQYF.

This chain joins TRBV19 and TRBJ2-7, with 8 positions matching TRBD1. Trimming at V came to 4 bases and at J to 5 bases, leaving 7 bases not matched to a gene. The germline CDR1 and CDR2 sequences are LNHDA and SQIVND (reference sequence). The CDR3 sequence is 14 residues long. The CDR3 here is CASSTPDRVDEQYF. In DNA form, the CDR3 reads TGTGCCAGTAGTACCCCGGACAGGGTCGACGAGCAGTACTTC.

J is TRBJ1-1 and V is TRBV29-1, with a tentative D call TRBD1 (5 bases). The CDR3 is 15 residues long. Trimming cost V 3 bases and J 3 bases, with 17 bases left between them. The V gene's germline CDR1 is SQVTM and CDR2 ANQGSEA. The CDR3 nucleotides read TGCAGCGTTGATATGTCCTTCAGGGAGGACACTGAAGCTTTCTTT. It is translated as CSVDMSFREDTEAFF.

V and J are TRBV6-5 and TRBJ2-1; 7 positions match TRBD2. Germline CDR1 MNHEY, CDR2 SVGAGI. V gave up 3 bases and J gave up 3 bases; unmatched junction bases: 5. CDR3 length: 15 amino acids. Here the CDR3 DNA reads TGTGCCAGCAGTTATAGGGCTAGCGGCTACAATGAGCAGTTCTTC. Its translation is CASSYRASGYNEQFF.

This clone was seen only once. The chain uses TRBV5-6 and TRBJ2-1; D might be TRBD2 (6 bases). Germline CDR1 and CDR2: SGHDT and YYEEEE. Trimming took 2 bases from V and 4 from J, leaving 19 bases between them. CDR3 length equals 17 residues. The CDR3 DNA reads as TGTGCCAGCAGCTTTTTGTACGGGAGTACTGGGTACAATGAGCAGTTCTTC. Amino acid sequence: CASSFLYGSTGYNEQFF.

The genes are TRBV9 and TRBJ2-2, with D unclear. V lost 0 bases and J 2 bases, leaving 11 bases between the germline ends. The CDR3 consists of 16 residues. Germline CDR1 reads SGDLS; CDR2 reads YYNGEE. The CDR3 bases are TGTGCCAGCAGCGTAGCTTGGGCAGTTAACACCGGGGAGCTGTTTTTT. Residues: CASSVAWAVNTGELFF.